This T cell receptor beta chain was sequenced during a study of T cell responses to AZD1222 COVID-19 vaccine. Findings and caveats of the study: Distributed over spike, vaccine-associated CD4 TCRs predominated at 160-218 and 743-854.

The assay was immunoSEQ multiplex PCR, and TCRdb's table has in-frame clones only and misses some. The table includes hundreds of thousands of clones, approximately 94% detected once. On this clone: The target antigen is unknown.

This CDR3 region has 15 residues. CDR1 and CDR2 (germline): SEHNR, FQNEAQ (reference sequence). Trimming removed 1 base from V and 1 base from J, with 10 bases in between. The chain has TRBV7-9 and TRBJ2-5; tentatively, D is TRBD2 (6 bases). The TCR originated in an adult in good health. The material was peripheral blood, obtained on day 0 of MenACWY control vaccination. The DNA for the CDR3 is TGTGCCAGCAGCTTAGGACGGGAGTTCCAAGAGACCCAGTACTTC. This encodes CASSLGREFQETQYF.